These 32 T cell receptor beta chains came from one sample sequenced in a study of regulatory T cells in long-lasting Graves disease. Documented time point: persistent/refractory GD, antithyroid drugs over 5 years with positive TRAb. Researchers made the TCR library from RNA that was extracted from PBMCs. Building the TCR beta libraries relied on iRepertoire HTBI primers, and CDR3 regions underwent Arm-PCR. From the multiplex PCR reads, TCRdb called clonotypes with MiXCR, one entry per CDR3 protein. The sample includes approximately 290,000 distinct CDR3 sequences, 20% to 25% of them seen just once. The sample here was peripheral blood mononuclear cells (PBMCs), taken when the disease was refractory, from a patient treated with antithyroid drugs. The receptors come from a female donor with Graves disease.

Ten or more counts support this clonotype. V usage is TRBV28 and J usage is TRBJ2-7; TRBD1 aligns across 7 bases. With 5 bases clipped from V and 2 bases from J, the junction kept 9 bases outside the gene matches. The germline V gene has CDR1 MDHEN and CDR2 SYDVKM. The CDR3 runs 15 residues. CDR3 loop: CASSQTGFPTYEQYF. DNA for the CDR3: TGTGCCAGCAGTCAGACAGGGTTTCCCACCTACGAGCAGTACTTC.

This clonotype occurred a few times. A read error may produce the germline difference seen at one junction end. V and J are TRBV6-5 and TRBJ2-2; 9 nucleotides align to TRBD1. The germline V gene encodes CDR1 MNHEY and CDR2 SVGAGI. The length of the CDR3 is 14 residues. The CDR3 nucleotides read TGTGCCAGCGGTTACAGGGGGCGAACCGGGGAGCTGTTTTTT. This gives the protein CASGYRGRTGELFF.

The genes are TRBV4-1 and TRBJ2-3; D call uncertain. CDR3 length: 12 amino acids. Between the trimmed V and J ends, which lost 1 base and 5 bases, there was a span of 4 bases. Germline CDR1 is MGHRA and CDR2 is YSYEKL. CDR3: CASSQGRDTQYF. The CDR3 nucleotides are TGCGCCAGCAGCCAAGGGCGAGATACGCAGTATTTT.

The chain has TRBV7-2 and TRBJ2-3, with TRBD2 matching over 7 bases. This CDR3 region has 15 residues. Germline values: CDR1 SGHTA, CDR2 FQGNSA. The V segment lost 1 base and the J segment 6 bases; nucleotides outside the gene matches: 7. The CDR3 spells CASSLEGVGGDTQYF. CDR3 sequence (DNA): TGTGCCAGCAGCTTAGAGGGAGTCGGGGGGGATACGCAGTATTTT.

The sample holds many counts of this clonotype. The J gene is TRBJ2-5, the V gene TRBV2, with D tentatively TRBD2 (6 bases). The germline V gene has CDR1 SNHLY and CDR2 FYNNEI. V lost 7 bases, J lost 7 bases, and 19 bases lay in between. The CDR3 has 14 residues. CDR3: CASTPDSGPGTQYF. The CDR3 bases are TGTGCCAGCACCCCGGATAGCGGTCCCGGGACCCAGTACTTC.

This clonotype was counted ten times or more. The rearrangement uses TRBV6-5 and TRBJ1-4; tentatively, D is TRBD1 (5 bases). CDR3 length: 15 residues. From germline, CDR1 is MNHEY and CDR2 SVGAGI. Trimming took off 2 bases at V and 8 bases at J, with 15 bases between the two ends. CDR3 nucleotide sequence: TGTGCCAGCAGTTACACTGTCGTAGGGGTAGAAAAACTGTTTTTT. Translated: CASSYTVVGVEKLFF.

With regard to this clonotype: A read error may explain this, as a much larger clone is one base away. A read error is likely, as this CDR3 ends without the conserved phenylalanine or tryptophan. The chain links TRBV6-2 or TRBV6-3 to TRBJ2-7, with 9 bases that match TRBD1. Germline V gives CDR1 MNHEY, CDR2 SVGEGT. This CDR3 region has 15 residues. Trimming cost V 4 bases and J 2 bases; bases outside gene matches: 6. The CDR3 is CASSSYRDRAYEQYL. CDR3 sequence (DNA): TGTGCCAGCAGTTCTTACCGGGACAGGGCCTACGAGCAGTACCTC.

This clonotype has at least ten counts. The rearrangement links TRBV28 to TRBJ2-7, with TRBD2 matching 12 bases. Germline CDR1 MDHEN, CDR2 SYDVKM. The V gene end was trimmed by 6 bases and the J gene end by 5 bases; junction bases not matched to a gene: 5. The CDR3 is 14 residues long. The CDR3 DNA follows: TGTGCCAGCAGACCCGGACTAGCGGGAAACGAGCAGTACTTC. This gives the protein CASRPGLAGNEQYF.

The genes are TRBV7-8 and TRBJ1-1, with TRBD1 matching over 7 bases. Germline values: CDR1 SGHVS, CDR2 FQNEAQ. Trimming at V came to 4 bases and at J to 4 bases, leaving 6 bases not matched to a gene. CDR3 length: 14 residues. For the CDR3, the DNA is TGTGCCAGCAGCTCCTACAGGGGTACCACTGAAGCTTTCTTT. This gives the protein CASSSYRGTTEAFF. The entire variable domain, with the rest obtained from reference TRBV7-8 and TRBJ1-1, is as follows: GAGVSQSPRYKVAKRGQDVALRCDPISGHVSLFWYQQALGQGPEFLTYFQNEAQLDKSGLPSDRFFAERPEGSVSTLKIQRTQQEDSAVYLCASSSYRGTTEAFFGQGTRLTVV.

This clonotype occurred many times. The gene calls are TRBV6-1 and TRBJ1-1; D is uncertain. Germline CDR1 reads MNHNS; CDR2 reads SASEGT. The CDR3 contains 14 residues. The V gene lost 7 bases and the J gene lost 1 base, with 13 bases spanning the gap. CDR3 protein: CASNHDNENTEAFF. The CDR3 bases are TGTGCCAGCAACCACGACAATGAGAACACTGAAGCTTTCTTT.

The gene calls are TRBV5-1 and TRBJ2-1; D is uncertain. The germline gives CDR1 SGHRS, CDR2 YFSETQ. Trimming shortened V by 1 base and J by 4 bases, and 15 bases separated the two germline ends. The CDR3 has 16 residues. DNA of the CDR3: TGCGCCAGCAGCTTGAATCCGGGTGGGTCGTACAATGAGCAGTTCTTC. This encodes CASSLNPGGSYNEQFF.

Only a few counts were recorded for this clonotype. The genes are TRBV6-1 and TRBJ2-5, with a tentative D call TRBD1 (5 bases). CDR3 length: 16 residues. With 4 bases removed from V and 0 bases from J, the gap between germline ends came to 15 bases. CDR1 and CDR2 from the germline V gene are MNHNS and SASEGT. In nucleotides, the CDR3 is TGTGCCAGCAGTGGTGTGGGGCGGCTAAACCAAGAGACCCAGTACTTC. Translating it yields CASSGVGRLNQETQYF.

This rearrangement joins TRBV7-9 to TRBJ2-7, with 7 bases matching TRBD2. Germline-derived CDR1 and CDR2 are SEHNR and FQNEAQ (reference sequence). The J segment lost 4 bases and the V segment lost 4 bases, leaving 13 bases of the junction unmatched. This CDR3 region has 16 residues. The CDR3 DNA is TGTGCCAGCAGCTCACCCCGCAGCGGGAAGGTTTACGAGCAGTACTTC. Translation: CASSSPRSGKVYEQYF.

In this sample, this clonotype turned up many times. The chain combines TRBV27 with TRBJ2-7; D is unclear. The CDR3 runs 12 residues. The germline gives CDR1 MNHEY, CDR2 SMNVEV (reference sequence). Between the trimmed V and J ends, which lost 7 bases and 1 base, there was a span of 8 bases. In DNA, the CDR3 is TGTGCCAGCACCTCCGATTCCTACGAGCAGTACTTC. Residues: CASTSDSYEQYF.

This clonotype was counted at least ten times. The V gene is TRBV7-2, the J gene TRBJ2-7; D unclear. Trimming shortened V by 4 bases and J by 5 bases, and 15 bases separated the two germline ends. Germline CDR1 and CDR2: SGHTA and FQGNSA. This CDR3 comprises 14 residues. This CDR3 is CASSSTARVHEQYF. CDR3 sequence (DNA): TGTGCCAGCAGCTCAACGGCCCGGGTCCACGAGCAGTACTTC.

This clonotype was seen a handful of times. The gene calls are TRBV29-1 and TRBJ2-7; TRBD1 agrees at 9 bases. V lost 4 bases, J lost 3 bases, and 10 bases stayed unmatched. This CDR3 spans 15 amino acids. Germline assignment: CDR1 SQVTM and CDR2 ANQGSEA. CDR3 amino acids: CSVAGGQGPFYEQYF. The CDR3 DNA follows: TGCAGCGTTGCCGGTGGACAGGGGCCATTCTACGAGCAGTACTTC.

The sample holds many counts of this clonotype. The rearrangement joins TRBV20-1 to TRBJ2-2, with D possibly being TRBD2 (5 bases). The ends were cut back, 3 bases at V and 6 bases at J, with 17 bases in the middle. Looked up from germline, CDR1 is DFQATT and CDR2 is SNEGSKA (reference sequence). There are 15 residues in the CDR3. Written as DNA, the CDR3 is TGCAGTGCTAGTAATTCGGGGATAAGGGCCGGGGAGCTGTTTTTT. This sequence encodes CSASNSGIRAGELFF.

This clonotype has only a few counts. V gene TRBV20-1 combines with J gene TRBJ2-7; a weak D match, TRBD1 (6 bases). Germline CDR1 reads DFQATT; CDR2 reads SNEGSKA (reference sequence). This CDR3 has 17 residues. Deletions cut 2 bases from V and 2 bases from J, with 22 bases between. The CDR3 region is CSARRGLETGLAYEQYF. CDR3 in DNA: TGCAGTGCTAGAAGAGGCTTAGAAACAGGGCTCGCCTACGAGCAGTACTTC.

This chain connects TRBV6-1 to TRBJ1-2; the D gene is possibly TRBD1 (6 bases). Trimming pared 8 bases from V and 3 bases from J, leaving 13 bases between. Looked up from germline, CDR1 is MNHNS and CDR2 is SASEGT. The CDR3 is made up of 13 amino acids. The DNA for the CDR3 is TGTGCCAGCCAGAAGACAGGTGACTATGGCTACACCTTC. This codes for CASQKTGDYGYTF.

About this clonotype itself: A single base separates this from a much larger clone, so it may be a read error. The genes are TRBV11-2 and TRBJ2-7, with D maybe TRBD1 (6 bases). V lost 5 bases and J 8 bases, leaving 19 bases between the germline ends. This CDR3 contains 14 residues. CDR1 and CDR2 from the germline V gene are SGHAT and FQNNGV. CDR3 loop: CASSAWTDFGKQYF. The CDR3 DNA reads as TGTGCCAGCAGCGCCTGGACAGATTTCGGGAAGCAGTACTTC.

This clonotype was recorded at least ten times. The chain joins TRBV12-3 or TRBV12-4 to TRBJ2-2; D possibly corresponds to TRBD1 (5 bases). This CDR3 has 14 residues. The germline V and J ends were trimmed by 0 bases and 9 bases, with 11 bases remaining between them. CDR3 protein: CASSLALRGRELFF. The CDR3 coding sequence is TGTGCCAGCAGTTTAGCGCTAAGGGGCCGGGAGCTGTTTTTT.

This chain uses TRBV11-3 with TRBJ2-1; 7 bases align to TRBD2. The CDR3 contains 14 residues. The ends lost 5 bases at V and 7 bases at J; junction bases unmatched: 8. Per germline, CDR1 SGHNT and CDR2 YENEEA. The CDR3 nucleotides are TGTGCCAGCAGCGGGGCGGGAGTGGGGAATGAGCAGTTCTTC. This sequence encodes CASSGAGVGNEQFF. The whole variable domain, filled in from reference TRBV11-3 and TRBJ2-1, reads EAGVVQSPRYKIIEKKQPVAFWCNPISGHNTLYWYLQNLGQGPELLIRYENEEAVDDSQLPKDRFSAERLKGVDSTLKIQPAELGDSAVYLCASSGAGVGNEQFFGPGTRLTVL.

This clonotype was seen many times. The genes are TRBV20-1 and TRBJ1-6; D may be TRBD1 (6 bases). This CDR3 region has 15 residues. CDR1 is DFQATT and CDR2 is SNEGSKA in the germline V gene (reference sequence). V gave up 6 bases and J gave up 6 bases, with 18 bases separating them. In DNA form, the CDR3 reads TGCAGTGCGGATAGAGGGGACATGGCTAATTCACCCCTCCACTTT. This translates into CSADRGDMANSPLHF.

In its sample, this clonotype was seen many times. The rearrangement uses TRBV30 and TRBJ2-5; 10 nucleotides agree with TRBD2. V lost 2 bases, J lost 5 bases, and 11 bases stayed unmatched. Germline-derived CDR1 and CDR2 are GTSNPN and SVGIG (reference sequence). CDR3 length equals 16 residues. The chain's CDR3 is CAWSPKLAGFMETQYF. CDR3 nucleotides: TGTGCCTGGAGTCCCAAACTAGCGGGATTTATGGAGACCCAGTACTTC.

There are a few counts of this clonotype. The genes are TRBV7-2 and TRBJ1-6; D may be TRBD1 (5 bases). Between the trimmed V and J ends, which lost 3 bases and 7 bases, there was a span of 10 bases. The CDR3 loop spans 14 amino acids. Germline V CDR1 and CDR2: SGHTA, FQGNSA. CDR3 amino acids: CASSLGVGNSPLHF. CDR3 in DNA: TGTGCCAGCAGCTTGGGGGTGGGGAATTCACCCCTCCACTTT.

This clonotype has a count of ten or more. In DNA form, the CDR3 reads TGTGCCAGCAGTGACAACTACGAGCAGTACTTC. Its translation is CASSDNYEQYF. The chain uses TRBV28 and TRBJ2-7; D is undetermined. Germline V gives CDR1 MDHEN, CDR2 SYDVKM. CDR3 size: 11 residues. V dropped 5 bases and J dropped 3 bases, with 5 bases sitting between them.

Many counts were recorded for this clonotype. V gene TRBV28 combines with J gene TRBJ2-2; tentatively, D is TRBD2 (6 bases). CDR1 and CDR2 (germline): MDHEN, SYDVKM. V gave up 6 bases and J gave up 1 base, with 12 bases separating them. The CDR3 spans 15 residues. The CDR3 here is CASSSGRLNTGELFF. CDR3 coding DNA: TGTGCCAGCAGCTCGGGGAGGTTGAACACCGGGGAGCTGTTTTTT. The whole variable domain, remainder taken from reference TRBV28 and TRBJ2-2, is DVKVTQSSRYLVKRTGEKVFLECVQDMDHENMFWYRQDPGLGLRLIYFSYDVKMKEKGDIPEGYSVSREKKERFSLILESASTNQTSMYLCASSSGRLNTGELFFGEGSRLTVL.

This clonotype was detected only a few times. The CDR3 DNA follows: TGCAGTGCTAGAGACCCCTTGACAGGGGTAGGCACTGAAGCTTTCTTT. Its translation: CSARDPLTGVGTEAFF. This chain connects TRBV20-1 to TRBJ1-1, with 8 bases identical to TRBD1. Germline CDR1 DFQATT, CDR2 SNEGSKA (reference sequence). The CDR3 runs to 16 residues. J gave up 4 bases and V 0 bases, and 10 bases lay outside the gene matches.

This clonotype appeared a few times. The V gene is TRBV20-1, the J gene TRBJ2-7, with D perhaps matching TRBD2 (5 bases). Germline loops: CDR1 DFQATT, CDR2 SNEGSKA (reference sequence). CDR3 length: 15 residues. Trimming shortened V by 2 bases and J by 3 bases, and 17 bases separated the two germline ends. In nucleotides, the CDR3 is TGCAGTGCTAGACCCGGACTCAACTGGGGCTACGAGCAGTACTTC. Its protein is CSARPGLNWGYEQYF.

This rearrangement joins TRBV9 to TRBJ2-2, with D uncertain. CDR1 SGDLS and CDR2 YYNGEE come from the germline V gene. The CDR3 runs 14 residues. V was shortened by 0 bases and J by 1 base, with 4 bases between the two germline ends. CDR3 residues: CASSVEVNTGELFF. CDR3 bases: TGTGCCAGCAGCGTAGAGGTGAACACCGGGGAGCTGTTTTTT. Together with reference TRBV9 and TRBJ2-2, the CDR3 gives the full variable domain: DSGVTQTPKHLITATGQRVTLRCSPRSGDLSVYWYQQSLDQGLQFLIQYYNGEERAKGNILERFSAQQFPDLHSELNLSSLELGDSALYFCASSVEVNTGELFFGEGSRLTVL.

As to this clonotype: This may come from a read error, since a much larger clone is one base off. The chain is built from TRBV11-2 and TRBJ2-2; D remains ambiguous. This CDR3 has 16 residues. Germline-derived CDR1 and CDR2 are SGHAT and FQNNGV. With 2 bases removed from V and 4 bases from J, the gap between germline ends came to 14 bases. Written as DNA, the CDR3 is TGTGCCAGCAGCTTAACCCTAACAAGGGCCACCGGGGAGCTGTTTTTT. Translating it yields CASSLTLTRATGELFF. The whole variable domain, remainder taken from reference TRBV11-2 and TRBJ2-2, is EAGVAQSPRYKIIEKRQSVAFWCNPISGHATLYWYQQILGQGPKLLIQFQNNGVVDDSQLPKDRFSAERLKGVDSTLKIQPAKLEDSAVYLCASSLTLTRATGELFFGEGSRLTVL.

The chain has TRBV6-1 and TRBJ2-7, with TRBD2 identical over 8 bases. The germline V gene has CDR1 MNHNS and CDR2 SASEGT. Trimming at V came to 5 bases and at J to 6 bases, leaving 9 bases not matched to a gene. The CDR3 extends over 14 amino acids. CDR3 bases: TGTGCCAGCAGTCTCTCCGGGGGGGACGGCGAGCAGTACTTC. Translating gives CASSLSGGDGEQYF.